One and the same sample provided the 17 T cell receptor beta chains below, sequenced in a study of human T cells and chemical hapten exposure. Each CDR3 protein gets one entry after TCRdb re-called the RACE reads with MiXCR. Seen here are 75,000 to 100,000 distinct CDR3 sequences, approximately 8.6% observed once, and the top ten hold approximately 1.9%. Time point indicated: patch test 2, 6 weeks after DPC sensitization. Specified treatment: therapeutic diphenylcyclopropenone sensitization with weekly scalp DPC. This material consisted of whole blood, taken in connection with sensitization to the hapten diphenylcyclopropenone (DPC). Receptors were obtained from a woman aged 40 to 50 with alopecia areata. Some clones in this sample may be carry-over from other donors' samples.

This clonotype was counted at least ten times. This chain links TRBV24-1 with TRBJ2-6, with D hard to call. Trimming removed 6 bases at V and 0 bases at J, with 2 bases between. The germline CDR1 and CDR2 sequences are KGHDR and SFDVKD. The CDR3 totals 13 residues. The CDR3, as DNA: TGTGCCACCAGTCGCTCTGGGGCCAACGTCCTGACTTTC. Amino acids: CATSRSGANVLTF.

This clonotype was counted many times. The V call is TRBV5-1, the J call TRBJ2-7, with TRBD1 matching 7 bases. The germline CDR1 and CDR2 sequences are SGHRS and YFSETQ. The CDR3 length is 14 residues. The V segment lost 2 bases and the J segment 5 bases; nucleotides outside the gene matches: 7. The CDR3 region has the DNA TGCGCCAGCAGCTTTAGTGAAGGGGGCAACGAGCAGTACTTC. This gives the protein CASSFSEGGNEQYF.

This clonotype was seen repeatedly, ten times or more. CDR3 sequence reads: CASSPTEVNTEAFF. CDR3 nucleotides: TGTGCCAGCAGCCCCACAGAGGTGAACACTGAAGCTTTCTTT. The V gene is TRBV7-9, the J gene TRBJ1-1; D call uncertain. Germline CDR1 reads SEHNR; CDR2 reads FQNEAQ (reference sequence). V was trimmed by 5 bases and J by 0 bases, leaving 10 bases between them. This CDR3 comprises 14 residues.

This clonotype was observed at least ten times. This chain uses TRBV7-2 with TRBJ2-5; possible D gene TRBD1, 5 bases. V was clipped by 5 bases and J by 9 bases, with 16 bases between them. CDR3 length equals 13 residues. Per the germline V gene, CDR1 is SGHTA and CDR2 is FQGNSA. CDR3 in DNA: TGTGCCAGCAGCCCATACGCCGGCAGGGCCCAGTACTTC. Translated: CASSPYAGRAQYF.

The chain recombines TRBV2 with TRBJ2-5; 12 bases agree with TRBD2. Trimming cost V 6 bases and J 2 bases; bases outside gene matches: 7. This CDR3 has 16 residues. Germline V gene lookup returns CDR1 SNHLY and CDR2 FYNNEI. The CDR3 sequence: CASRNGLAGRQETQYF. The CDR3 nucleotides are TGTGCCAGCAGGAACGGACTAGCGGGAAGGCAAGAGACCCAGTACTTC. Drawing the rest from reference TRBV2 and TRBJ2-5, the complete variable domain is EPEVTQTPSHQVTQMGQEVILRCVPISNHLYFYWYRQILGQKVEFLVSFYNNEISEKSEIFDDQFSVERPDGSNFTLKIRSTKLEDSAMYFCASRNGLAGRQETQYFGPGTRLLVL.

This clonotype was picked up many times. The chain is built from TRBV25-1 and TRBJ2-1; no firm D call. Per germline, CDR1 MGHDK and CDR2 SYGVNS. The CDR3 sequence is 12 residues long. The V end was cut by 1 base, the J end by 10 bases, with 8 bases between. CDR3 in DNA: TGTGCCAGCAGTGAATTCGGAAGAGAGCAGTTCTTC. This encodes CASSEFGREQFF.

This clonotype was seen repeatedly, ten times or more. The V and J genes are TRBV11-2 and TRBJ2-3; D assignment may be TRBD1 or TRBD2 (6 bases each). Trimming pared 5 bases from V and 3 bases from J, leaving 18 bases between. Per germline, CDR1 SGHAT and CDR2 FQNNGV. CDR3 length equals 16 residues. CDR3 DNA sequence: TGTGCCAGCAGCCCCCGGGGGCTTGAGAGGACAGATACGCAGTATTTT. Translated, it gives CASSPRGLERTDTQYF.

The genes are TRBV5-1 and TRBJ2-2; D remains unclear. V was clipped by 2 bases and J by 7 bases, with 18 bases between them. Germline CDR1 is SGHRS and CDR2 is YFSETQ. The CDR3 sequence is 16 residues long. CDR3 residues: CASSFPAPTGIGELFF. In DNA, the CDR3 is TGCGCCAGCAGCTTTCCTGCGCCGACTGGGATCGGGGAGCTGTTTTTT.

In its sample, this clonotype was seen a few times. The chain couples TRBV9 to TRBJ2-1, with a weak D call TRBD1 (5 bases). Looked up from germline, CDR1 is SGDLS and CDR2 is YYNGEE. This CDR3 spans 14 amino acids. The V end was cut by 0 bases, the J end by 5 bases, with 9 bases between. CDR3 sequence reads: CASSVVPGNNEQFF. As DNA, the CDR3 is TGTGCCAGCAGCGTAGTTCCAGGGAACAATGAGCAGTTCTTC.

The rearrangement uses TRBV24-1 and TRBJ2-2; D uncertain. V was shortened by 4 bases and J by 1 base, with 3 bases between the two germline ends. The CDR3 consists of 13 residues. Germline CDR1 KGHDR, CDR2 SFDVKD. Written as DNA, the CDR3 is TGTGCCACCAGTGAATGGAACACCGGGGAGCTGTTTTTT. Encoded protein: CATSEWNTGELFF.

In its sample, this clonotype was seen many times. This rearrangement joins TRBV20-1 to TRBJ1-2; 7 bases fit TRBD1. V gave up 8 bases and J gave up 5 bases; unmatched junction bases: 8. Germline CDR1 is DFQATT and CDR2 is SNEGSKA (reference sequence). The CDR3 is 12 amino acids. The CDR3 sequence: CSRPGTDYGYTF. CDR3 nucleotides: TGCAGTCGCCCCGGGACAGATTATGGCTACACCTTC.

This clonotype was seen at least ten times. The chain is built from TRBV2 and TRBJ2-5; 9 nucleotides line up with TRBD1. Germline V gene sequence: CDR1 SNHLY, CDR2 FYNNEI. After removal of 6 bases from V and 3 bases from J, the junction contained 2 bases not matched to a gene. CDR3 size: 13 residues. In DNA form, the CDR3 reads TGTGCCAGCAGCTGGACAGGGGAAGAGACCCAGTACTTC. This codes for CASSWTGEETQYF.

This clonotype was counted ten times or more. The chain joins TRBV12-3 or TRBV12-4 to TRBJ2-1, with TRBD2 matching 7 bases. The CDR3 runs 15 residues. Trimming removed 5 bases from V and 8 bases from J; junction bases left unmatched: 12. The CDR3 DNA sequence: TGTGCCAGCAGTCAACCCCTCCGGGGGAGGGATGAGCAGTTCTTC. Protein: CASSQPLRGRDEQFF.

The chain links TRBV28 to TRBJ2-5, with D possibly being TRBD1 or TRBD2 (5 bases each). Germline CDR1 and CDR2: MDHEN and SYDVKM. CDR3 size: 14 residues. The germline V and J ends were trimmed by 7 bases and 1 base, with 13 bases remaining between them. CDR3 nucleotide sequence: TGTGCCAGCACCCCCTCAGGGAGCCAAGAGACCCAGTACTTC. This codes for CASTPSGSQETQYF.

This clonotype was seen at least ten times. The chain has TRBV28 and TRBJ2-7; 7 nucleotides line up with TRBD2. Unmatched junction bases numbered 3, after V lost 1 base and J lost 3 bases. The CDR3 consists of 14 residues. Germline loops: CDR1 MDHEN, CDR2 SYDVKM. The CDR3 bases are TGTGCCAGCAGTTTATCTGGGAGGGGCTACGAGCAGTACTTC. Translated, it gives CASSLSGRGYEQYF. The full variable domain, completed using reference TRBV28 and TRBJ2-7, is DVKVTQSSRYLVKRTGEKVFLECVQDMDHENMFWYRQDPGLGLRLIYFSYDVKMKEKGDIPEGYSVSREKKERFSLILESASTNQTSMYLCASSLSGRGYEQYFGPGTRLTVT.

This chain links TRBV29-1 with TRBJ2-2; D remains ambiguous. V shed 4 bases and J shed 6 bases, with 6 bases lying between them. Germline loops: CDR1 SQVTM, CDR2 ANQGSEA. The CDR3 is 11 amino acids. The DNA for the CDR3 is TGCAGCGTTGCGGGCCCCGGGGAGCTGTTTTTT. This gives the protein CSVAGPGELFF.

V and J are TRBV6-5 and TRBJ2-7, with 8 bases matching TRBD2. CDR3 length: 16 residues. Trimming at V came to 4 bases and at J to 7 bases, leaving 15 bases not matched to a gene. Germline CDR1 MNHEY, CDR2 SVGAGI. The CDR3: CASSSASPGGGREQYF. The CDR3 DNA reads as TGTGCCAGCAGTTCTGCATCGCCCGGGGGGGGTCGAGAGCAGTACTTC.